Sequencing of this TCR beta chain was carried out in a study of shared clonotypes between healthy human individuals. Sequencing used immunoSEQ multiplex PCR; TCRdb keeps in-frame clones, though not all of them. The sample includes 2 million to 3 million clones, approximately 93% of them seen just once. Germline CDR1 and CDR2: SGHNT and YENEEA. Deletions cut 5 bases from V and 4 bases from J, with 14 bases between. This CDR3 spans 14 amino acids. The study enrolled healthy HIV-negative adults without recent acute infections or vaccinations as donors. Those who donated, Caucasian adults without exception, all lived in Nashville, Tennessee. This clone was found a few times. The sample contains more than one DNA sequence encoding this CDR3.

The sample taken for sequencing was naive CD4+ T cells from PBMCs. Described subset: CD45RA+ positively selected. The chain has TRBV11-3 and TRBJ2-5; a weak D match, TRBD2 (6 bases). The receptor was derived from a man between 18 and 35 years old in good health. Some clones in this sample may be carry-over from other donors' samples. CDR3 sequence reads: CASSPGGVGETQYF. Here the CDR3 DNA reads TGTGCCAGCAGCCCCGGCGGGGTTGGAGAGACCCAGTACTTC.